This T cell receptor (beta chain) originates from a study of read filtering for tumor transcriptome and immune sequencing. Study overall: R-ISS stage counts were eight or nine for I, about 15 for II, six or seven for III.

This clonotype occurred many times. The antigen remains undetermined. The study's findings and limits: Approximately 82% of IR-seq clonotypes had a single read, yet these held around 3.3% of reads.

From approximately 400 ng of RNA, a library with molecular barcoded alpha/delta and beta/gamma adaptors was made. TCRdb processed the reads anew with MiXCR; each CDR3 protein has one entry. The sample includes approximately 140,000 distinct CDR3 sequences, less than 15% of them seen just once. CDR3 length equals 12 residues. CDR1 and CDR2 (germline): KGHDR, SFDVKD. The germline V and J ends were trimmed by 9 bases and 4 bases, with 11 bases remaining between them. Sequenced material: a population of CD138-negative cells sorted from bone marrow. This receptor was identified in a donor at least 40 years old with multiple myeloma. This chain joins TRBV24-1 and TRBJ1-1, with a tentative D call TRBD1 (6 bases). CDR3 protein: CATGGDGTEAFF. The CDR3 DNA follows: TGTGCCACCGGGGGCGATGGCACTGAAGCTTTCTTT.